A single sample is the source of the 25 T cell receptor beta chains below, sequenced in a study of blood T cell repertoires in COVID-19. Clones were read by immunoSEQ multiplex PCR, and TCRdb kept only the in-frame ones, dropping some. The table records over 100,000 clones, roughly 91% of them present only once. The source material was peripheral blood. These receptors originate from a human donor in a cohort sampled during active COVID-19.

V and J are TRBV7-9 and TRBJ2-7, with TRBD2 matching 7 bases. This CDR3 has 15 residues. Per the germline V gene, CDR1 is SEHNR and CDR2 is FQNEAQ (reference sequence). Trimming removed 3 bases from V and 1 base from J; junction bases left unmatched: 6. The CDR3 loop is CASSLLRGTSYEQYF. The CDR3 region has the DNA TGTGCCAGCAGCTTGTTGCGGGGGACTTCCTACGAGCAGTACTTC.

In this sample, this clone turned up once. The V call is TRBV2, the J call TRBJ1-4, with D possibly TRBD1 on 5 matching bases. V shed 6 bases and J shed 7 bases, with 27 bases lying between them. This CDR3 has 18 residues. CDR1 is SNHLY and CDR2 is FYNNEI in the germline V gene. The CDR3 nucleotides are TGTGCCAGCAGAGGATGGGTCCAAGGACGGGCGGGGGGTGAAAAACTGTTTTTT. This translates into CASRGWVQGRAGGEKLFF.

CDR3 sequence reads: CASTRGLAGGRTGELFF. The CDR3 coding sequence is TGTGCCAGCACCCGGGGACTAGCGGGAGGAAGGACCGGGGAGCTGTTTTTT. V and J are TRBV7-9 and TRBJ2-2; 15 bases match TRBD2. Germline loops: CDR1 SEHNR, CDR2 FQNEAQ (reference sequence). This CDR3 has 17 residues. V was clipped by 7 bases and J by 5 bases; unmatched bases: 8.

This clone appeared once. The genes are TRBV5-1 and TRBJ2-1; D call uncertain. The CDR3 runs to 15 residues. Germline values: CDR1 SGHRS, CDR2 YFSETQ. Trimming removed 4 bases at V and 4 bases at J, with 15 bases between. The CDR3 region has the DNA TGCGCCAGCAGCCCCGCCCGGAGTTCTTACAATGAGCAGTTCTTC. Its translation is CASSPARSSYNEQFF. The variable domain in full, with the rest retrieved from reference TRBV5-1 and TRBJ2-1, is KAGVTQTPRYLIKTRGQQVTLSCSPISGHRSVSWYQQTPGQGLQFLFEYFSETQRNKGNFPGRFSGRQFSNSRSEMNVSTLELGDSALYLCASSPARSSYNEQFFGPGTRLTVL.

This clone was recorded once. The genes are TRBV18 and TRBJ2-7; tentatively, D is TRBD2 (5 bases). V was shortened by 2 bases and J by 7 bases, with 6 bases between the two germline ends. Germline assignment: CDR1 KGHSH and CDR2 LQKENI. This CDR3 contains 11 residues. CDR3 bases: TGTGCCAGCTCACCAGAGGGAGAGCAGTACTTC. It translates to CASSPEGEQYF.

The chain couples TRBV18 to TRBJ2-3, with 7 positions matching TRBD2. The CDR3 extends over 15 amino acids. Germline V lookup: CDR1 KGHSH, CDR2 LQKENI. The junction had 7 bases not matched to a gene; V was cut back by 2 bases and J by 5 bases. The CDR3 nucleotides read TGTGCCAGCTCACCATCCCCTAGCGGAAAAGATACGCAGTATTTT. It translates to CASSPSPSGKDTQYF.

This sequence joins TRBV7-7 and TRBJ2-3, with D possibly TRBD2 on 7 matching bases. The germline CDR1 and CDR2 sequences are SSHAT and FNYEAQ (reference sequence). This CDR3 has 15 residues. Trimming stripped 5 bases from V and 4 bases from J, with 16 bases between. The CDR3 here is CASSQISGGADTQYF. CDR3 in DNA: TGTGCCAGCAGCCAAATCTCGGGGGGCGCAGATACGCAGTATTTT. Full variable domain (rest looked up from reference TRBV7-7 and TRBJ2-3): GAGVSQSPRYKVTKRGQDVTLRCDPISSHATLYWYQQALGQGPEFLTYFNYEAQPDKSGLPSDRFSAERPEGSISTLTIQRTEQRDSAMYRCASSQISGGADTQYFGPGTRLTVL.

The CDR3 loop reads CASSLRRAGTNIAYEQYF. CDR3 sequence (DNA): TGTGCCAGCAGCTTAAGGAGAGCCGGGACTAATATTGCCTACGAGCAGTACTTC. The rearrangement joins TRBV11-2 to TRBJ2-7; 7 bases align to TRBD2. V shed 2 bases and J 2 bases; nucleotides not matched to a gene: 15. Germline CDR1 and CDR2: SGHAT and FQNNGV. The CDR3 contains 18 residues.

The rearrangement joins TRBV13 to TRBJ1-2, with 7 nucleotides matching TRBD1. The J segment lost 8 bases and the V segment lost 1 base, leaving 13 bases of the junction unmatched. The CDR3 totals 16 residues. CDR1 is PRHDT, CDR2 FYEKMQ, per germline (reference sequence). The CDR3 loop reads CASSLAPPGTVQGYTF. In nucleotides, the CDR3 is TGTGCCAGCAGCTTAGCTCCTCCCGGGACAGTACAGGGCTACACCTTC.

In its sample, this clone was seen once. The gene calls are TRBV5-1 and TRBJ2-3, with TRBD2 matching over 10 bases. This CDR3 contains 15 residues. V lost 5 bases and J lost 6; bases outside the gene matches: 9. CDR1 SGHRS and CDR2 YFSETQ come from the germline V gene. This chain's CDR3 is CASSTSGRVGDTQYF. In nucleotides, the CDR3 is TGCGCCAGCAGTACGAGCGGGAGGGTCGGGGATACGCAGTATTTT.

The chain uses TRBV6-6 and TRBJ1-1, with D hard to call. V was pared by 0 bases and J by 1 base, with 3 bases between. Germline CDR1 reads MNHNY; CDR2 reads SVGAGI (reference sequence). The CDR3 loop spans 13 amino acids. The CDR3 is CASSYSQNTEAFF. The CDR3 DNA is TGTGCCAGCAGTTACTCACAGAACACTGAAGCTTTCTTT.

The rearrangement joins TRBV10-2 to TRBJ2-7; tentatively, D is TRBD1 (6 bases). The germline gives CDR1 WSHSY, CDR2 SAAADI. Trimming took off 6 bases at V and 1 base at J, with 16 bases between the two ends. This CDR3 contains 15 residues. The CDR3 DNA reads as TGCGCCAGCAGATTTGGCCGAGACAGGTCCTACGAGCAGTACTTC. Encoded protein: CASRFGRDRSYEQYF.

V is TRBV24-1 and J is TRBJ1-5; D is unresolved. Trimming stripped 4 bases from V and 7 bases from J, with 7 bases between. This CDR3 spans 12 amino acids. Germline CDR1 KGHDR, CDR2 SFDVKD. The CDR3 bases are TGTGCCACCAGTGACGCGGGGCAGCCCCAGCATTTT. Protein sequence: CATSDAGQPQHF.

The chain is built from TRBV6-2 or TRBV6-3 and TRBJ2-3, with D possibly being TRBD1 (6 bases). The ends were cut back, 4 bases at V and 6 bases at J, with 14 bases in the middle. Germline CDR1 and CDR2: MNHEY and SVGEGT. This CDR3 contains 14 residues. The CDR3 DNA is TGTGCCAGCAGTTCGAGGGGGTTTTGGGATACGCAGTATTTT. Translated, it gives CASSSRGFWDTQYF.

This chain uses TRBV28 with TRBJ1-1, with 7 bases identical to TRBD1. The germline CDR1 and CDR2 sequences are MDHEN and SYDVKM. The ends lost 5 bases at V and 9 bases at J; junction bases unmatched: 6. The CDR3 runs 12 residues. The CDR3 DNA follows: TGTGCCAGCAGTCCTACAGGGGAGAAAGCTTTCTTT. Its translation: CASSPTGEKAFF.

The chain couples TRBV18 to TRBJ2-5, with 8 bases lining up with TRBD1. The CDR3 is 16 residues long. V was pared by 3 bases and J by 4 bases, with 10 bases of the junction left unmatched. The germline V gene has CDR1 KGHSH and CDR2 LQKENI. The CDR3 DNA reads TGTGCCAGCTCACCTGCCGGGACAGGATCGGGAGAGACCCAGTACTTC. Its protein is CASSPAGTGSGETQYF.

This clone has just a few counts. Here the CDR3 reads CASSVQGGGSANTQYF. As DNA, the CDR3 is TGTGCCAGCAGCGTTCAGGGCGGGGGATCCGCGAATACGCAGTATTTT. J is TRBJ2-3 and V is TRBV11-3; TRBD2 agrees at 7 bases. The J segment lost 7 bases and the V segment lost 5 bases, leaving 15 bases of the junction unmatched. This CDR3 comprises 16 residues. CDR1 is SGHNT and CDR2 is YENEEA in the germline V gene.

The CDR3 DNA sequence: TGTGCCAGCAGTTTAAGCGGTCAGCCCCAGCATTTT. It yields the protein CASSLSGQPQHF. The V call is TRBV12-3 or TRBV12-4, the J call TRBJ1-5; no definite D call. The CDR3 length is 12 residues. V was clipped by 2 bases and J by 6 bases, with 5 bases between them.

The genes are TRBV18 and TRBJ1-4, with 7 bases matching TRBD1. Germline assignment: CDR1 KGHSH and CDR2 LQKENI. V shed 3 bases, J shed 6 bases, and the junction held 7 bases outside the gene matches. This CDR3 has 15 residues. DNA of the CDR3: TGTGCCAGCTCACCCCGGACAGGTCTTTATGAAAAACTGTTTTTT. Translated, it gives CASSPRTGLYEKLFF.

The CDR3 region has the DNA TGTGCCAGCAGCCGCACAGGGGGCGGAGAGACCCAGTACTTC. Protein product: CASSRTGGGETQYF. The V call is TRBV25-1, the J call TRBJ2-5, with TRBD1 matching over 9 bases. CDR1 and CDR2 (germline): MGHDK, SYGVNS. Unmatched junction bases numbered 6, after V lost 6 bases and J lost 4 bases. The CDR3 covers 14 residues.

The V gene is TRBV4-1, the J gene TRBJ1-4; no firm D call. Germline V lookup: CDR1 MGHRA, CDR2 YSYEKL. The CDR3 sequence is 15 residues long. Trimming took off 4 bases at V and 0 bases at J, with 9 bases between the two ends. The CDR3 reads CASSRRFATNEKLFF. DNA of the CDR3: TGCGCCAGCAGCCGGCGGTTTGCAACTAATGAAAAACTGTTTTTT.

CDR3 nucleotides: TGTGCCAGCAGTAAACCCGACAGCTACAATCAGCCCCAGCATTTT. This translates into CASSKPDSYNQPQHF. V usage is TRBV6-2 or TRBV6-3 and J usage is TRBJ1-5; weak D call: TRBD1 (5 bases). V was cut by 5 bases and J by 3 bases, with 14 bases left in between. CDR1 and CDR2 (germline): MNHEY, SVGEGT. The CDR3 runs 15 residues.

The V gene is TRBV4-3, the J gene TRBJ1-2, with TRBD1 identical over 9 bases. CDR3 length equals 15 residues. Germline loops: CDR1 LGHNA, CDR2 YSLEER. V shed 4 bases and J 4 bases; nucleotides not matched to a gene: 7. CDR3 sequence: CASSLSRTGAYGYTF. In nucleotides, the CDR3 is TGCGCCAGCAGCCTCTCCAGGACAGGGGCCTATGGCTACACCTTC.

This clone was seen a single time. The chain is built from TRBV6-2 or TRBV6-3 and TRBJ2-5; D unresolved. Trimming shortened V by 4 bases and J by 5 bases, and 8 bases separated the two germline ends. Germline V gene sequence: CDR1 MNHEY, CDR2 SVGEGT. The length of the CDR3 is 12 residues. In DNA form, the CDR3 reads TGTGCCAGCAGTTTCCCCCGGGAGACCCAGTACTTC. This translates into CASSFPRETQYF.

The rearrangement uses TRBV6-5 and TRBJ2-3, with TRBD2 matching 8 bases. From germline, CDR1 is MNHEY and CDR2 SVGAGI. The CDR3 runs 16 residues. V shed 4 bases, J shed 5 bases, and the junction held 11 bases outside the gene matches. This chain's CDR3 is CASSSSGTSMIDTQYF. CDR3 bases: TGTGCCAGCAGTTCCTCCGGGACTAGTATGATAGATACGCAGTATTTT.